This TCR beta chain was retrieved from a study of blood T cell repertoires in COVID-19 (TCRdb year 2020). Background for the entire study: The collaborator samples originated in the United States, Italy and Spain and spanned the acute and convalescent phases of COVID-19. Where available, HLA class I and class II types were taken from metadata supplied by the sample provider and were not determined by assay-based typing. Deeply sampled blood TCRbeta repertoires from subjects exposed to, actively infected with, or recovered from COVID-19 were included in the dataset. The material from the prospective study consisted of cDNA or gDNA derived from T cells, B-cell-depleted T cells, or PBMCs. The repertoires were released in a freely available public database intended as a resource for research on the immune response to SARS-CoV-2. Sample metadata almost always included a de-identified subject ID, COVID-19 status, age in years and sex. The samples were drawn from the first 160 participants of the ongoing ImmuneRACE study and from over 950 subjects provided by 6 global collaborators.

This clone was detected once. It lacks a known antigen. No qualities accompany the bases; no much larger clone lies one base away. The collaborating institutions used their own protocols to collect whole blood in K2EDTA tubes. For TCRbeta analysis, collaborators shipped samples as frozen whole blood, isolated PBMCs, or DNA extracted from either of those sample types. TCRbeta CDR3 regions were amplified from genomic DNA by means of the immunoSEQ Assay, a bias-controlled multiplex PCR. For the original study's pipeline: The number of nucleated cells in each sample was estimated by amplification of reference gene primers within the assay. Sequence reads were collapsed and filtered to measure the absolute abundance of every unique TCRbeta CDR3 rearrangement. For each sample, productive Simpson clonality was calculated as the square root of Simpson's diversity index over productive rearrangements. The source is immuneACCESS, and TCRdb retained only in-frame sequences with V and J called. Part of the clones is not carried over; for the studies checked, unresolved V genes explain less than half of this, and the remainder is unexplained. The V and J calls and the clone size are those of that table, but D and trimming were determined from the DNA. The sample profile shows under 300,000 clones; roughly 80% of them were found once. In total, the top ten clones hold roughly 3.4% of the sample.

From V the trimming removes 6 bases and from J it removes 4 bases, while the gene matches leave 8 bases of the junction unaccounted for. Via the germline V gene, CDR1 is MNHEY and CDR2 SVGAGI. The cysteine opens and the phenylalanine closes a CDR3 of 15 amino acids. The kept DNA is CDR3 alone, 45 bases in frame from the first base. The paper's findings and limits, for the study overall: Clinical and demographic metadata were provided uncurated, with the amount varying by source and participant.

Sequencing was carried out using peripheral blood. The clonotype comes from a woman between 18 and 29 years old with acute or convalescent COVID-19. The rearrangement joined TRBV6-5 to TRBJ1-3, with TRBD1 identical over 8 junction bases. The DNA sequence is as follows: TGTGCCAGCAGGGCAGGGGGCGCGAGGGGAAACACCATATATTTT. Translated, this gives CASRAGGARGNTIYF.